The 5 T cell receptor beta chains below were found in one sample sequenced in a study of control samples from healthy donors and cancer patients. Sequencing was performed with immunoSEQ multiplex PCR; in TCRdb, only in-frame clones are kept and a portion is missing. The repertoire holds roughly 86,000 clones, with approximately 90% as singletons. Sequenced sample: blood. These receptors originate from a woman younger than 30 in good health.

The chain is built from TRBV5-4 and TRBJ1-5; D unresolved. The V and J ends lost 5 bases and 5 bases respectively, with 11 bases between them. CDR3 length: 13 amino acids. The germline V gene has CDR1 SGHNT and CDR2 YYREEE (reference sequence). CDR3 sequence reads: CASSLAPHQPQHF. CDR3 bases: TGTGCCAGCAGTTTAGCTCCCCATCAGCCCCAGCATTTT.

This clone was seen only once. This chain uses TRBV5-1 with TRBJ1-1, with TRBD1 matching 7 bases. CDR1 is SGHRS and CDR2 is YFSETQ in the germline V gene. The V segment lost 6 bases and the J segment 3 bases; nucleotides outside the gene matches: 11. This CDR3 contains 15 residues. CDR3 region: CASTQGGAEYTEAFF. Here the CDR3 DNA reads TGCGCCAGCACCCAGGGGGGCGCTGAATACACTGAAGCTTTCTTT.

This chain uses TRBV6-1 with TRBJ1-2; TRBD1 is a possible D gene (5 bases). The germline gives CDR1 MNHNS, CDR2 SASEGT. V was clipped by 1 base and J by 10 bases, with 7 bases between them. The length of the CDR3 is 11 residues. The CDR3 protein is CASSEGGYYTF. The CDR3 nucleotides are TGTGCCAGCAGTGAAGGGGGGTACTACACCTTC.

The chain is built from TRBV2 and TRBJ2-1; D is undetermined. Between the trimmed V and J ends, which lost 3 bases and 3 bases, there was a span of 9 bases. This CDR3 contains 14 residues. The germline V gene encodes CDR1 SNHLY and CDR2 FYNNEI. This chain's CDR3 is CASSEDQNYNEQFF. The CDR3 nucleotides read TGTGCCAGCAGTGAGGACCAGAACTACAATGAGCAGTTCTTC. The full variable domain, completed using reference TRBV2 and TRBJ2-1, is EPEVTQTPSHQVTQMGQEVILRCVPISNHLYFYWYRQILGQKVEFLVSFYNNEISEKSEIFDDQFSVERPDGSNFTLKIRSTKLEDSAMYFCASSEDQNYNEQFFGPGTRLTVL.

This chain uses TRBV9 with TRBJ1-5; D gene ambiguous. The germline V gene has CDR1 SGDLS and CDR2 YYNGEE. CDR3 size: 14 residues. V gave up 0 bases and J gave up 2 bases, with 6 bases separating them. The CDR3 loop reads CASSVDQGNQPQHF. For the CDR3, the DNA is TGTGCCAGCAGCGTAGACCAGGGCAATCAGCCCCAGCATTTT.